This is a list of T cell receptor beta chains from one sample in a study of T cells in Graves' hyperthyroidism and ophthalmopathy. In TCRdb, the multiplex PCR reads were re-called with MiXCR into one record per CDR3 protein. The sample lists approximately 720,000 distinct CDR3 sequences; approximately 18% were seen once. Sample: blood. These receptors all come from a woman aged 50 to 65 with Graves' hyperthyroidism that later progressed to Graves' ophthalmopathy. Each CDR3 is given with its conserved first and last residue. A D gene is named only where the DNA matches it firmly. Not every row has a clone size; where given, it reads once, few, many or a size class.

CDR3 protein | CDR3 DNA | J gene | D gene | V gene | clone size
CASGLTTVEGKETQYF | TGTGCTAGTGGTTTGACGACAGTGGAGGGTAAAGAGACCCAGTACTTC | TRBJ2-5 | . | TRBV12-5 | many
CAISEEQVNTEAFF | TGTGCCATCAGCGAAGAACAGGTGAACACTGAAGCTTTCTTT | TRBJ1-1 | . | TRBV10-3 | .
CASSGQGWGQETQYF | TGTGCCAGCAGTGGACAGGGGTGGGGGCAAGAGACCCAGTACTTC | TRBJ2-5 | TRBD1 | TRBV6-1 | many
CASTGPGQGSDTQYF | TGCGCCAGCACCGGACCGGGACAGGGATCAGATACGCAGTATTTT | TRBJ2-3 | TRBD1 | TRBV10-2 | few
CASSQDGGRSTDTQYF | TGTGCCAGCAGCCAAGACGGGGGTCGTAGCACAGATACGCAGTATTTT | TRBJ2-3 | . | TRBV4-2 | few
CASSLGSRDTQYF | TGCGCCAGCAGCTTGGGGTCGAGAGATACGCAGTATTTT | TRBJ2-3 | . | TRBV5-1 | many
CASSEYQAGPADF | TGTGCCAGCAGTGAATACCAGGCGGGACCTGCGGACTTC | TRBJ2-5 | . | TRBV6-1 | few
CASTKGNSNQPQHF | TGTGCCAGCACCAAGGGGAATAGCAATCAGCCCCAGCATTTT | TRBJ1-5 | . | TRBV12-3/TRBV12-4 | many
CASSLSSGFYGYSF | TGTGCCAGCAGTTTATCGTCAGGGTTCTATGGCTACAGCTTC | TRBJ1-2 | . | TRBV27 | .
CASSFGDRGNSPLHF | TGTGCCAGCAGTTTTGGCGACAGGGGGAATTCACCCCTCCACTTT | TRBJ1-6 | TRBD1 | TRBV12-3/TRBV12-4 | many
CASSQEGGYEDTQYF | TGCGCCAGCAGCCAAGAAGGGGGTTATGAAGATACGCAGTATTTT | TRBJ2-3 | . | TRBV4-1 | many
CASSPPGRGYGYTF | TGTGCCAGCTCACCCCCGGGGAGAGGCTATGGCTACACCTTC | TRBJ1-2 | . | TRBV18 | many
CASSQEEVNTEAFF | TGCGCCAGCAGCCAAGAGGAAGTGAACACTGAAGCTTTCTTT | TRBJ1-1 | . | TRBV4-1 | .
CASSESARYIQYF | TGCGCCAGCAGTGAGTCAGCGCGGTACATTCAGTACTTC | TRBJ2-4 | . | TRBV10-1 | .
CASSLVGFGNQPQHF | TGTGCCAGCAGCTTAGTGGGTTTCGGCAATCAGCCCCAGCATTTT | TRBJ1-5 | . | TRBV11-2 | few
CASSVDLRDGAYEQYF | TGTGCCAGCAGCGTAGATCTAAGGGACGGTGCCTACGAGCAGTACTTC | TRBJ2-7 | . | TRBV9 | many
CASTVRFSDEQFF | TGTGCCAGCACCGTAAGATTCAGTGATGAGCAGTTCTTC | TRBJ2-1 | . | TRBV14 | .
CASTRRGVDGYTF | TGTGCCAGCACTCGCAGGGGAGTGGATGGCTACACCTTC | TRBJ1-2 | . | TRBV13 | .
CASSEGTGLRTEAFF | TGCGCCAGCAGTGAGGGGACAGGGCTGAGGACTGAAGCTTTCTTT | TRBJ1-1 | TRBD1 | TRBV10-1 | many
CASSQDQTGGWVTEAFF | TGTGCCAGCAGCCAAGATCAGACAGGGGGCTGGGTCACTGAAGCTTTCTTT | TRBJ1-1 | TRBD1 | TRBV3-1 | many
CASSSETGISYEQYF | TGTGCCAGCAGCTCAGAAACAGGGATTTCCTACGAGCAGTACTTC | TRBJ2-7 | . | TRBV7-8 | .
CASSLTSNEQYF | TGTGCCAGCTCACTGACTAGCAACGAGCAGTACTTC | TRBJ2-7 | TRBD2 | TRBV18 | many
CSAQTGSGNTIYF | TGCAGCGCTCAGACAGGGTCTGGAAACACCATATATTTT | TRBJ1-3 | TRBD1 | TRBV29-1 | .
CASIWGGNEQFF | TGTGCCAGCATTTGGGGGGGCAATGAGCAGTTCTTC | TRBJ2-1 | TRBD2 | TRBV6-1 | many
CASSPLPSSTDTQYF | TGTGCCAGCAGCCCACTGCCCTCTAGCACAGATACGCAGTATTTT | TRBJ2-3 | . | TRBV3-1 | many
CASSLGQGNRPLHF | TGTGCCAGCAGTTTGGGGCAGGGAAATCGGCCCCTCCACTTT | TRBJ1-6 | . | TRBV12-3/TRBV12-4 | many
CASSPGQENYGYTF | TGTGCCAGCAGTCCGGGACAGGAGAATTATGGCTACACCTTC | TRBJ1-2 | TRBD1 | TRBV12-3/TRBV12-4 | many
CASSSLRQADGNEQFF | TGCGCCAGCAGCTCCCTTAGACAGGCGGACGGCAATGAGCAGTTCTTC | TRBJ2-1 | . | TRBV5-1 | many
CASSQDAETGIYEQYF | TGTGCCAGCAGCCAAGATGCGGAGACAGGGATCTACGAGCAGTACTTC | TRBJ2-7 | TRBD1 | TRBV4-2 | few
CASSLASYETSNQPQHF | TGTGCCAGCAGCTTAGCGAGTTACGAGACTAGCAATCAGCCCCAGCATTTT | TRBJ1-5 | . | TRBV7-8 | .
CATSTQRGGLDTQYF | TGTGCCACCAGCACCCAGCGGGGGGGCCTCGATACGCAGTATTTT | TRBJ2-3 | TRBD2 | TRBV15 | .
CASSRPDRDYGYTF | TGTGCCAGCAGCCGACCCGACAGGGACTATGGCTACACCTTC | TRBJ1-2 | TRBD1 | TRBV7-4 | .
CSARQGLVNTEAFF | TGCAGTGCAAGACAGGGTTTGGTGAACACTGAAGCTTTCTTT | TRBJ1-1 | TRBD1 | TRBV20-1 | many
CASNHIDSYEQYF | TGTGCCAGCAATCATATAGACTCCTACGAGCAGTACTTC | TRBJ2-7 | . | TRBV11-2 | many
CASSSTAGHHTGELFF | TGTGCCAGCTCATCCACGGCCGGGCACCACACCGGGGAGCTGTTTTTT | TRBJ2-2 | . | TRBV18 | many
CASSIYRATGYGYTF | TGTGCCAGCAGTATCTACAGGGCTACCGGCTATGGCTACACCTTC | TRBJ1-2 | . | TRBV6-1 | few
CASRTGTGLPETQYF | TGCGCCAGCCGAACCGGGACAGGATTACCAGAGACCCAGTACTTC | TRBJ2-5 | TRBD1 | TRBV5-1 | .
CASSTDDGDHGYTF | TGTGCCAGCAGCACCGATGACGGGGATCATGGCTACACCTTC | TRBJ1-2 | . | TRBV27 | .
CASSSADNQETQYF | TGTGCCAGCAGTTCGGCCGACAACCAAGAGACCCAGTACTTC | TRBJ2-5 | . | TRBV12-3/TRBV12-4 | many
CASSSLVGGYYSGNTIYF | TGTGCCAGCAGCTCCTTGGTTGGGGGCTACTATTCTGGAAACACCATATATTTT | TRBJ1-3 | . | TRBV7-9 | .